The text below deals with one TCR beta chain. Antigen: not known. The sample originates from a study of graft-versus-host responses after intestinal transplantation. Overall study: Those transplanted obtained multivisceral, liver-intestinal, or isolated intestinal grafts. The recipients all started with anti-thymocyte globulin induction and then took tacrolimus and steroids for about three years. General observations from the study: Recipient marrow showed GvH clones, some seen first in ileum or blood. Peak GvH clone levels in circulation were associated with early post-transplant HvG declines.

V gave up 3 bases and J gave up 3 bases, with 14 bases separating them. This CDR3 is built from 16 residues. Germline V gene sequence: CDR1 LNHDA, CDR2 SQIVND (reference sequence). Profiling relied on immunoSEQ multiplex PCR, and the TCRdb table lists in-frame clones only, not all of them. Of over 100,000 clones listed, around 93% were seen once; the top ten hold 0.095% to 0.15%. V gene TRBV19 combines with J gene TRBJ1-4, with a weak D call TRBD1 (5 bases). The sample was unstimulated CD4+ T cells sorted from spleen or lymph node cells, taken before intestinal transplant. This receptor was taken from a human donor who received an intestinal transplant. This chain's CDR3 is CASSILGPQSNEKLFF. CDR3 DNA sequence: TGTGCCAGTAGTATCTTGGGACCACAGTCTAATGAAAAACTGTTTTTT.